This entry describes one T cell receptor (beta chain). Its antigen remains undetermined. Per-base quality was not reported, and no clone a single base away is much larger than it. The V end gives up 2 bases and the J end 9 bases, leaving 18 bases in the junction not matched to a gene. CDR1 is given as SGHNT and CDR2 as YYREEE, both from the germline V gene (reference sequence). CDR3 length: 17 amino acids, cysteine to phenylalanine. This entry keeps only the CDR3 DNA: 51 bases, framed from base 1. Sorted T cell subsets were CFSE-labeled and co-cultured for roughly five days with allogeneic regulatory or mature dendritic cells at a 1:10 DC:T ratio. FACS was used to sort CD4+ or CD8+ cells into naive T cells (CD45RA+) and memory T cells (CD45RO+). Two healthy control subjects provided the T cells used for TCR sequencing. The Qiagen DNeasy Blood & Tissue Kit was used for extraction of genomic DNA. Multiplexed two-step PCR with Vbeta-specific forward primers and Jbeta-specific reverse primers was used to amplify TCRbeta CDR3 regions. TCRbeta libraries were sequenced on an Illumina instrument through the immunoSEQ service. The published analysis was carried out like this. IMGT annotation was used to assign V, D and J genes, and synthetic CDR3 analogues were used to correct counts for multiplex PCR bias. Repertoire clonality was computed in the immunoSEQ Analyzer as one minus normalized Shannon entropy. Fisher's exact test with Benjamini-Hochberg false discovery rate control was used to define clonal expansion, with two-tailed P<0.01. Held by TCRdb, this immuneACCESS table contains in-frame sequences only and omits some clones. Under half of the omission traces to an unresolved V gene where checked; the cause of the rest is unknown. The V and J calls and the clone size are those of that table, but D and trimming were determined from the DNA. Recorded for this sample are more than 9,000 clones; less than 90% of them occurred a single time. The top ten constitute around 2.3% of the sample.

This entry belongs to a study of regulatory dendritic cells for organ transplantation (dated by TCRdb to about 2017). In terms of the full investigation: To make regulatory dendritic cells, monocytes were cultured with vitamin D3 on days 0 and 4, plus IL-10 on day 4. On day 6, LPS was added to the DC cultures to test how the DCs responded to a strong maturation-inducing agent. Before and after allostimulation with regulatory or mature dendritic cells, TCRbeta repertoires were sequenced from sorted naive and memory CD4+ and CD8+ T cells. Results the study describes overall, beyond this receptor: Among the resting subsets, the most alloreactive TCR clonotypes were found in memory CD8+ T cells. Repertoires were highly diverse in naive CD4+ and CD8+ T cells, less diverse in memory cells, and most oligoclonal in memory CD8+ cells. Allostimulation expanded memory CD8+ clones in both subjects, but regulatory dendritic cells appeared to induce more limited expansion than mature dendritic cells. Only a couple of subjects were sequenced, and the authors noted considerable between-individual heterogeneity in the alloreactive memory CD8+ T cell pool.

This TCR derives from a human donor in good health. The sequenced sample was memory CD4+ T cells from blood cultured with dendritic cells. In light of the paper, this sample's cell subset or site label describes: CD45RO+ memory T cells. The sequence joins TRBV5-4 to TRBJ2-7, with TRBD2 identical over 9 junction bases. The DNA sequence is given as TGTGCCAGCAGCTTCCTAGCGGGGACCTCGAAGCGGGGCGTGCAGTACTTC. Its coded protein is CASSFLAGTSKRGVQYF.